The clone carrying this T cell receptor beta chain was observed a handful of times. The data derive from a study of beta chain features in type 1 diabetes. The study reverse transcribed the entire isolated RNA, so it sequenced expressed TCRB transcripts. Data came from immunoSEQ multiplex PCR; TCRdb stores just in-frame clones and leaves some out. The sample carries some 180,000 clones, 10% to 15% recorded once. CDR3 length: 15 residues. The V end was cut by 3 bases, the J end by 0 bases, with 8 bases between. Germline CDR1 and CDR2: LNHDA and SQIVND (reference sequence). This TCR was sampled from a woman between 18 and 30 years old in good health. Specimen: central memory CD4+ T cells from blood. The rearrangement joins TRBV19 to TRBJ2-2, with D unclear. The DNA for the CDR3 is TGTGCCAGTAGTATGGCTAGTCCGAACACCGGGGAGCTGTTTTTT. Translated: CASSMASPNTGELFF.